A selection of T cell receptor beta chains follows, all from one sample in a study of control samples from healthy donors and cancer patients. Here immunoSEQ multiplex PCR was the method, and the copy in TCRdb shows in-frame clones only, minus some. The top ten hold roughly 2.6% of the sample, which has roughly 120,000 clones, over 85% seen once. The sample comprised blood. Receptors originate from a man aged 30 to 45 in good health. Both conserved end residues are part of each CDR3. Each record gives: clone size, J gene, D gene, V gene, CDR3 length, CDR3 DNA, CDR3 protein. The D gene is left open where the match is weak. Some rows mark clone size as missing; the rest say once, few, many or name a class of expanded clone.

size: -
J: TRBJ2-1
D: -
V: TRBV7-3
length: 12
DNA: TGTGCCAGCAGCTTAGGTTCTAATGAGCAGTTCTTC
CDR3: CASSLGSNEQFF

size: -
J: TRBJ1-1
D: -
V: TRBV7-2
length: 16
DNA: TGTGCCAGCAGCTACCGGCCAAAGGGGTTGGACACTGAAGCTTTCTTT
CDR3: CASSYRPKGLDTEAFF

size: -
J: TRBJ1-1
D: -
V: TRBV27
length: 15
DNA: TGTGCCAGCTATTCACACGCGGATGGAGGGACTGAAGCTTTCTTT
CDR3: CASYSHADGGTEAFF

size: -
J: TRBJ2-1
D: -
V: TRBV19
length: 15
DNA: TGTGCCAGTAGTTCCGGTTCCCGGTCGTACAATGAGCAGTTCTTC
CDR3: CASSSGSRSYNEQFF

size: -
J: TRBJ1-6
D: -
V: TRBV28
length: 12
DNA: TGTGCCAGCAGGGACGACAGTTCACCCCTCCACTTT
CDR3: CASRDDSSPLHF

size: -
J: TRBJ1-1
D: -
V: TRBV28
length: 14
DNA: TGTGCCAGCAGCTTCGGACGCCTGAACACTGAAGCTTTCTTT
CDR3: CASSFGRLNTEAFF

size: -
J: TRBJ1-6
D: -
V: TRBV2
length: 17
DNA: TGTGCCAGCAGTTTCCGGGCTGCAGGGAACAATAATTCACCCCTCCACTTT
CDR3: CASSFRAAGNNNSPLHF

size: -
J: TRBJ2-1
D: -
V: TRBV11-3
length: 13
DNA: TGTGCCAGCAGCTTAGACAGGTTCAATGAGCAGTTCTTC
CDR3: CASSLDRFNEQFF

size: -
J: TRBJ2-7
D: -
V: TRBV5-1
length: 13
DNA: TGCGCCAGCAGCTTCTCGGTGGGGGATGAGCAGTACTTC
CDR3: CASSFSVGDEQYF

size: -
J: TRBJ1-2
D: TRBD1
V: TRBV9
length: 14
DNA: TGTGCCAGCAGCGAGGGGACAGGGAACTATGGCTACACCTTC
CDR3: CASSEGTGNYGYTF

size: -
J: TRBJ1-3
D: -
V: TRBV20-1
length: 15
DNA: TGCAGTGCTAGTCCTGAGGGACCCTCTGGAAACACCATATATTTT
CDR3: CSASPEGPSGNTIYF

size: -
J: TRBJ2-7
D: -
V: TRBV3-1/TRBV3-2
length: 14
DNA: TGTGCCAGCAGCCATAGTAGGGCCCCTCCCGAGCAGTACTTC
CDR3: CASSHSRAPPEQYF

size: -
J: TRBJ2-3
D: -
V: TRBV29-1
length: 13
DNA: TGCAGCGCCGAGCAGGGGCCGACAGATACGCAGTATTTT
CDR3: CSAEQGPTDTQYF

size: -
J: TRBJ1-4
D: -
V: TRBV11-2
length: 13
DNA: TGTGCCAGCAGCCCAGGGACATCAGGAAAACTGTTTTTT
CDR3: CASSPGTSGKLFF

size: -
J: TRBJ1-1
D: -
V: TRBV2
length: 15
DNA: TGTGCCAGCAGTGAAGCGAAGGCGGCGGGCACTGAAGCTTTCTTT
CDR3: CASSEAKAAGTEAFF

size: once
J: TRBJ2-4
D: -
V: TRBV9
length: 15
DNA: TGTGCCAGCAGCGTAGCTGGGGGGGCCAAAAACATTCAGTACTTC
CDR3: CASSVAGGAKNIQYF

size: -
J: TRBJ2-5
D: TRBD2
V: TRBV6-5
length: 16
DNA: TGTGCCAGCAGTTACTCGGGCGGGGGGGCCCGGGAGACCCAGTACTTC
CDR3: CASSYSGGGARETQYF

size: once
J: TRBJ2-1
D: TRBD2
V: TRBV14
length: 18
DNA: TGTGCCAGCAGCCAGAAAACCATACTAGCGGGGGGGTTCGGTGAGCAGTTCTTC
CDR3: CASSQKTILAGGFGEQFF

size: -
J: TRBJ2-2
D: TRBD1
V: TRBV11-3
length: 16
DNA: TGTGCCAGCAGCTTAGCCACGACAGGGTCGGGCGGGGAGCTGTTTTTT
CDR3: CASSLATTGSGGELFF

size: once
J: TRBJ2-3
D: -
V: TRBV9
length: 13
DNA: TGTGCCAGCAGCCCCGCGGGGTCGGATACGCAGTATTTT
CDR3: CASSPAGSDTQYF

size: -
J: TRBJ2-1
D: -
V: TRBV29-1
length: 14
DNA: TGCAGCACCCCGACCTACGTGTCCTACAATGAGCAGTTCTTC
CDR3: CSTPTYVSYNEQFF

size: -
J: TRBJ1-1
D: -
V: TRBV4-1
length: 15
DNA: TGCGCCAGCAGCCTCACGGAGGGATCGAACACTGAAGCTTTCTTT
CDR3: CASSLTEGSNTEAFF

size: -
J: TRBJ1-2
D: -
V: TRBV7-2
length: 14
DNA: TGTGCCAGCAGCTCTCAGGGGACGCGTTATGGCTACACCTTC
CDR3: CASSSQGTRYGYTF

size: -
J: TRBJ2-2
D: -
V: TRBV11-3
length: 14
DNA: TGTGCCAGCAGCTTAGAGAGGGGGACCGGGGAGCTGTTTTTT
CDR3: CASSLERGTGELFF

size: -
J: TRBJ2-5
D: -
V: TRBV4-1
length: 15
DNA: TGCGCCAGCAGCCAAGATTGGACGGGCCAAGGAACCCAGTACTTC
CDR3: CASSQDWTGQGTQYF

size: -
J: TRBJ2-5
D: -
V: TRBV6-5
length: 14
DNA: TGTGCCAGCAAACGAACAGGATACCAAGAGACCCAGTACTTC
CDR3: CASKRTGYQETQYF